This is a list of T cell receptor beta chains from one sample in a study of beta chain features in type 1 diabetes. Libraries were prepared by immunoSEQ multiplex PCR; TCRdb keeps only in-frame clonotypes and omits some of them. The table records 400,000 or so clones, roughly an eighth of them present only once. Material: naive CD4+ T cells from blood. The origin of the receptors is a woman aged 18-35 years with type 1 diabetes. Each CDR3 is given with its conserved first and last residue. The D gene is left open where the match is weak. Where a row states a size, it is once, few, many or the class of an expanded clone; other rows omit it.

D gene: TRBD1
J gene: TRBJ1-6
clone size: few
V gene: TRBV27
CDR3 protein: CASSLRGPNSPLHF
CDR3 DNA: TGTGCCAGCAGTTTAAGGGGGCCCAATTCACCCCTCCACTTT

D gene: TRBD2
J gene: TRBJ2-1
clone size: .
V gene: TRBV29-1
CDR3 protein: CSEAGTSGGNEQFF
CDR3 DNA: TGCAGCGAAGCCGGGACTAGCGGTGGGAATGAGCAGTTCTTC

D gene: .
J gene: TRBJ1-2
clone size: few
V gene: TRBV28
CDR3 protein: CASSLAADYGYTF
CDR3 DNA: TGTGCCAGCAGTTTAGCGGCAGACTATGGCTACACCTTC

D gene: .
J gene: TRBJ2-7
clone size: .
V gene: TRBV25-1
CDR3 protein: CASREGSRDEQYF
CDR3 DNA: TGTGCCAGCAGGGAAGGATCCAGGGACGAGCAGTACTTC

D gene: .
J gene: TRBJ2-5
clone size: .
V gene: TRBV6-1
CDR3 protein: CASERARQETQYF
CDR3 DNA: TGTGCCAGCGAGAGGGCGAGACAAGAGACCCAGTACTTC

D gene: .
J gene: TRBJ1-4
clone size: .
V gene: TRBV4-3
CDR3 protein: CASSQDGRGEKLFF
CDR3 DNA: TGCGCCAGCAGCCAAGATGGGAGGGGTGAGAAACTGTTTTTT

D gene: .
J gene: TRBJ2-5
clone size: .
V gene: TRBV23-1
CDR3 protein: CASSHRVQETQYF
CDR3 DNA: TGCGCCAGCAGTCACAGGGTACAAGAGACCCAGTACTTC

D gene: .
J gene: TRBJ2-2
clone size: .
V gene: TRBV2
CDR3 protein: CASGDLYTGELFF
CDR3 DNA: TGTGCCAGCGGGGACTTATACACCGGGGAGCTGTTTTTT

D gene: .
J gene: TRBJ1-2
clone size: few
V gene: TRBV4-3
CDR3 protein: CASSQDGADYGYTF
CDR3 DNA: TGCGCCAGCAGCCAAGATGGGGCAGACTATGGCTACACCTTC

D gene: TRBD2
J gene: TRBJ2-3
clone size: few
V gene: TRBV27
CDR3 protein: CASRLAGGLKTDTQYF
CDR3 DNA: TGTGCCAGTAGACTAGCGGGAGGATTAAAGACAGATACGCAGTATTTT

D gene: .
J gene: TRBJ2-1
clone size: once
V gene: TRBV7-9
CDR3 protein: CASSFSDEQFF
CDR3 DNA: TGTGCCAGCAGCTTCAGCGATGAGCAGTTCTTC

D gene: .
J gene: TRBJ2-7
clone size: .
V gene: TRBV5-1
CDR3 protein: CASSQNEDEQYF
CDR3 DNA: TGCGCCAGCAGCCAGAATGAGGACGAGCAGTACTTC

D gene: .
J gene: TRBJ2-5
clone size: .
V gene: TRBV29-1
CDR3 protein: CSVRGGETQYF
CDR3 DNA: TGCAGCGTTCGTGGGGGGGAGACCCAGTACTTC

D gene: .
J gene: TRBJ2-1
clone size: few
V gene: TRBV18
CDR3 protein: CASSPREDNEQFF
CDR3 DNA: TGTGCCAGCTCACCCAGGGAAGACAATGAGCAGTTCTTC

D gene: .
J gene: TRBJ2-3
clone size: few
V gene: TRBV15
CDR3 protein: CATSRVTDTQYF
CDR3 DNA: TGTGCCACCAGCAGAGTAACAGATACGCAGTATTTT

D gene: TRBD1
J gene: TRBJ1-1
clone size: .
V gene: TRBV4-1
CDR3 protein: CASSQVGQGGPEAFF
CDR3 DNA: TGCGCCAGCAGCCAAGTGGGACAGGGAGGTCCTGAAGCTTTCTTT

D gene: TRBD1
J gene: TRBJ2-7
clone size: few
V gene: TRBV9
CDR3 protein: CARPGQGRHEQYF
CDR3 DNA: TGTGCCAGACCGGGACAGGGTCGCCACGAGCAGTACTTC

D gene: TRBD2
J gene: TRBJ2-1
clone size: few
V gene: TRBV7-2
CDR3 protein: CASSFSRREYEFF
CDR3 DNA: TGTGCCAGCAGCTTCAGCAGGCGGGAGTACGAGTTCTTC

D gene: .
J gene: TRBJ2-3
clone size: .
V gene: TRBV11-2
CDR3 protein: CASSLDVGPSTDTQYF
CDR3 DNA: TGTGCCAGCAGCTTAGATGTGGGGCCGAGCACAGATACGCAGTATTTT

D gene: .
J gene: TRBJ2-1
clone size: .
V gene: TRBV25-1
CDR3 protein: CASRRHNEQFF
CDR3 DNA: TGTGCCAGCAGGAGGCACAATGAGCAGTTCTTC

D gene: TRBD1
J gene: TRBJ2-3
clone size: .
V gene: TRBV9
CDR3 protein: CASSGRQGVGTDTQYF
CDR3 DNA: TGTGCCAGCAGCGGAAGACAGGGGGTCGGCACAGATACGCAGTATTTT

D gene: .
J gene: TRBJ1-5
clone size: few
V gene: TRBV5-6
CDR3 protein: CASSNSGEPQPQHF
CDR3 DNA: TGTGCCAGCAGCAATTCAGGGGAACCTCAGCCCCAGCATTTT

D gene: .
J gene: TRBJ2-3
clone size: .
V gene: TRBV6-5
CDR3 protein: CASTGTDTQYF
CDR3 DNA: TGTGCCAGCACAGGCACAGATACGCAGTATTTT

D gene: TRBD1
J gene: TRBJ2-1
clone size: .
V gene: TRBV5-4
CDR3 protein: CASSFGQGTGDEQFF
CDR3 DNA: TGTGCCAGCAGCTTCGGGCAGGGAACAGGGGATGAGCAGTTCTTC

D gene: .
J gene: TRBJ2-2
clone size: .
V gene: TRBV29-1
CDR3 protein: CSVGELAGELFF
CDR3 DNA: TGCAGCGTCGGAGAATTGGCCGGGGAGCTGTTTTTT

D gene: TRBD1
J gene: TRBJ1-1
clone size: .
V gene: TRBV18
CDR3 protein: CASSPVTGDTEAFF
CDR3 DNA: TGTGCCAGCTCACCAGTTACAGGGGACACTGAAGCTTTCTTT

D gene: TRBD1
J gene: TRBJ1-6
clone size: few
V gene: TRBV9
CDR3 protein: CASSGQTPGQGYSPLHF
CDR3 DNA: TGTGCCAGCAGCGGACAAACGCCGGGACAGGGGTATTCACCCCTCCACTTT

D gene: TRBD2
J gene: TRBJ2-1
clone size: .
V gene: TRBV15
CDR3 protein: CATSRGLAGVLFPYNEQFF
CDR3 DNA: TGTGCCACCAGCAGAGGGTTAGCGGGAGTGCTGTTTCCCTACAATGAGCAGTTCTTC

D gene: .
J gene: TRBJ2-3
clone size: .
V gene: TRBV5-1
CDR3 protein: CASSLGAGSTDTQYF
CDR3 DNA: TGCGCCAGCAGCTTGGGTGCGGGAAGCACAGATACGCAGTATTTT

D gene: .
J gene: TRBJ2-6
clone size: few
V gene: TRBV14
CDR3 protein: CASSQAGTGANVLTF
CDR3 DNA: TGTGCCAGCAGCCAAGCAGGGACTGGGGCCAACGTCCTGACTTTC

D gene: .
J gene: TRBJ2-5
clone size: few
V gene: TRBV18
CDR3 protein: CASSPPQETQYF
CDR3 DNA: TGTGCCAGCTCACCCCCACAAGAGACCCAGTACTTC

D gene: .
J gene: TRBJ2-1
clone size: .
V gene: TRBV2
CDR3 protein: CASRTVGTYNEQFF
CDR3 DNA: TGTGCCAGCAGGACAGTGGGAACATACAATGAGCAGTTCTTC

D gene: .
J gene: TRBJ1-5
clone size: .
V gene: TRBV4-1
CDR3 protein: CASSQDREWRRNQPQHF
CDR3 DNA: TGCGCCAGCAGCCAAGATCGAGAGTGGCGGCGCAATCAGCCCCAGCATTTT

D gene: .
J gene: TRBJ1-1
clone size: .
V gene: TRBV18
CDR3 protein: CASQRAESTEAFF
CDR3 DNA: TGTGCCAGCCAGAGGGCGGAATCCACTGAAGCTTTCTTT

D gene: .
J gene: TRBJ2-7
clone size: .
V gene: TRBV5-6
CDR3 protein: CASSLMADEQYF
CDR3 DNA: TGTGCCAGCAGCTTGATGGCGGACGAGCAGTACTTC